The clone carrying this TCR beta chain came up a few times. Its cognate antigen is unknown. The primer mix had 60 Vbeta and 13 Jbeta primers. Method: immunoSEQ multiplex PCR; TCRdb's copy keeps in-frame clones and lacks some. The table records about 90,000 clones, roughly three fifths of them present only once. This record comes from a study of cytomegalovirus exposure and HLA in healthy donors. General study results and limits: Specificity of a few CMV-associated chains for CMV antigens was verified in vitro.

Per germline, CDR1 SGHDT and CDR2 YYEEEE. Trimming cost V 0 bases and J 3 bases, with 15 bases left between them. There are 16 residues in the CDR3. Material for sequencing was PBMCs. The chain couples TRBV5-6 to TRBJ1-2; D possibly corresponds to TRBD1 (6 bases). The receptor was derived from a man aged 30-40 years in good health and CMV-seronegative. This CDR3 reads CASSLDGIQGYYGYTF. The CDR3 DNA reads as TGTGCCAGCAGCTTGGATGGTATACAGGGTTACTATGGCTACACCTTC.